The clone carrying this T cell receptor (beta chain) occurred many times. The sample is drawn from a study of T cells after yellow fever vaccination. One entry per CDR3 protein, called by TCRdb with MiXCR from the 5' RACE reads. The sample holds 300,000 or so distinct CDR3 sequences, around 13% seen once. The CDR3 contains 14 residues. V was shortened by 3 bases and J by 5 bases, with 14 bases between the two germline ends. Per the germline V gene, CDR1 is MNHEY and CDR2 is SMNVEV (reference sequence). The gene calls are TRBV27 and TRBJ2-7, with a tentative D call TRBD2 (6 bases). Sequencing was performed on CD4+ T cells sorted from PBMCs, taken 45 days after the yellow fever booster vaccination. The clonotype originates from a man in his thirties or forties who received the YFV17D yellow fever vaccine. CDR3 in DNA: TGTGCCAGCAGTTTGCAACTAGCTACCCACGAGCAGTACTTC. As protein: CASSLQLATHEQYF.